These 7 T cell receptor beta chains originate from one sample sequenced in a study of blood T cell repertoires in COVID-19. This table comes from immunoSEQ multiplex PCR, and its TCRdb copy is limited to in-frame clones, with some not included. The sample yields 150,000 or so clones, around nine tenths seen once. Source material: peripheral blood. The receptors shown here come from a man aged 60-69 years with COVID-19, enrolled during active disease.

The chain carries TRBV9 and TRBJ1-2; TRBD1 is a possible D gene (5 bases). Germline CDR1 reads SGDLS; CDR2 reads YYNGEE. There are 14 residues in the CDR3. Trimming left V 0 bases short and J 3 bases short, with 9 bases between. As DNA, the CDR3 is TGTGCCAGCAGCGTAGCCGCGGGGGACTATGGCTACACCTTC. As protein: CASSVAAGDYGYTF.

This sequence joins TRBV7-9 and TRBJ1-1, with D unclear. Trimming took off 4 bases at V and 13 bases at J, with 19 bases between the two ends. The CDR3 is made up of 13 amino acids. Germline V lookup: CDR1 SEHNR, CDR2 FQNEAQ (reference sequence). CDR3 in DNA: TGTGCCAGCAGCTCCGGCCATCCGGGTTTTGGTTTCTTT. Protein product: CASSSGHPGFGFF. The whole variable domain, remainder taken from reference TRBV7-9 and TRBJ1-1, is DTGVSQNPRHKITKRGQNVTFRCDPISEHNRLYWYRQTLGQGPEFLTYFQNEAQLEKSRLLSDRFSAERPKGSFSTLEIQRTEQGDSAMYLCASSSGHPGFGFFGQGTRLTVV.

The chain carries TRBV18 and TRBJ1-1, with a weak D call TRBD1 (6 bases). From germline, CDR1 is KGHSH and CDR2 LQKENI. V shed 5 bases and J shed 7 bases, with 14 bases lying between them. The CDR3 is made up of 13 amino acids. The chain's CDR3 is CASSAYRESEAFF. The CDR3, as DNA: TGTGCCAGCTCAGCATACAGGGAAAGTGAAGCTTTCTTT.

This chain's CDR3 is CASNMGDTRTDTQYF. CDR3 sequence (DNA): TGTGCCAGTAATATGGGGGACACCCGCACAGATACGCAGTATTTT. This chain links TRBV19 with TRBJ2-3, with D maybe TRBD1 (6 bases). V was cut by 7 bases and J by 1 base, with 15 bases left in between. CDR1 is LNHDA, CDR2 SQIVND, per germline (reference sequence). The CDR3 is 15 amino acids. Supplemented by reference TRBV19 and TRBJ2-3, the full variable domain reads DGGITQSPKYLFRKEGQNVTLSCEQNLNHDAMYWYRQDPGQGLRLIYYSQIVNDFQKGDIAEGYSVSREKKESFPLTVTSAQKNPTAFYLCASNMGDTRTDTQYFGPGTRLTVL.

V usage is TRBV6-5 and J usage is TRBJ1-5, with 8 bases aligning to TRBD1. This CDR3 has 14 residues. V gave up 2 bases and J gave up 9 bases; unmatched junction bases: 6. CDR1 is MNHEY, CDR2 SVGAGI, per germline. CDR3 sequence reads: CASSYHGTGAPQHF. The CDR3 DNA reads as TGTGCCAGCAGTTACCATGGGACAGGAGCGCCCCAGCATTTT.

This chain connects TRBV28 to TRBJ1-4; 10 bases match TRBD1. Germline CDR1 reads MDHEN; CDR2 reads SYDVKM. The CDR3 extends over 14 amino acids. V trimming: 6 bases; J trimming: 8 bases; junction bases outside the gene matches: 6. CDR3 DNA: TGTGCCAGCAGCTCGGGACAGGGGTGGGAAAAACTGTTTTTT. Residues: CASSSGQGWEKLFF.

This sequence joins TRBV4-1 and TRBJ1-4; TRBD1 agrees at 7 bases. Germline CDR1 MGHRA, CDR2 YSYEKL. The junction had 5 bases not matched to a gene; V was cut back by 3 bases and J by 4 bases. The CDR3 is 15 residues long. DNA for the CDR3: TGCGCCAGCAGCCACCGACAGGGTTTTAATGAAAAACTGTTTTTT. Protein product: CASSHRQGFNEKLFF.